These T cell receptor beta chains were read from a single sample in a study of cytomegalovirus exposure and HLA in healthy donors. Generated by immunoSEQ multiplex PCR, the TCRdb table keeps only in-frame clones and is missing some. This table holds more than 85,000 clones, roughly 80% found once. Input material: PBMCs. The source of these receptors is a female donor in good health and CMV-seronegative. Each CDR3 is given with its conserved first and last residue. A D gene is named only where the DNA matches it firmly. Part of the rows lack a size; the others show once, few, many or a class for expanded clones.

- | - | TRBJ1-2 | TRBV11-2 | CASSLGYRSYGYTF | TGTGCCAGCAGCTTAGGATACAGGAGCTATGGCTACACCTTC
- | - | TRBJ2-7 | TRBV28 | CASSLGGGRDEQYF | TGTGCCAGCAGTTTAGGGGGGGGCAGGGACGAGCAGTACTTC
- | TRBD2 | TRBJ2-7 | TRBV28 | CASSILGLAGTYEQYF | TGTGCCAGCAGTATATTGGGACTAGCGGGGACCTACGAGCAGTACTTC
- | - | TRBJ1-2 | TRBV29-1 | CSVEYQGYGYTF | TGCAGCGTTGAATACCAGGGCTATGGCTACACCTTC
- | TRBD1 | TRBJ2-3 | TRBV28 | CASSFGTGGVAGTQYF | TGTGCCAGCAGTTTCGGGACAGGGGGCGTCGCAGGTACGCAGTATTTT
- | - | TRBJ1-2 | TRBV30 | CARRLRGGYGYTF | TGTGCCCGCAGGTTAAGAGGAGGGTATGGCTACACCTTC
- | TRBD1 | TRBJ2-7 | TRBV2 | CASRGQQQGTLPYEQYF | TGTGCCAGCAGAGGACAGCAACAGGGGACCCTACCCTACGAGCAGTACTTC
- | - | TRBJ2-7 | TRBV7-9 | CASSLLQGPYEQYF | TGTGCCAGCAGCTTACTCCAGGGGCCGTACGAGCAGTACTTC
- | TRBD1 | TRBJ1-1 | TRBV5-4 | CATGQGALNTEAFF | TGTGCCACCGGACAGGGGGCCCTGAACACTGAAGCTTTCTTT
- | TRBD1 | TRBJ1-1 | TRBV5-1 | CASSPGTARAITEAFF | TGCGCCAGCAGCCCTGGGACAGCAAGAGCCATCACTGAAGCTTTCTTT
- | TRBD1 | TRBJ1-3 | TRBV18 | CASSPGDRDTGNTIYF | TGTGCCAGCTCACCGGGGGACAGGGATACTGGAAACACCATATATTTT
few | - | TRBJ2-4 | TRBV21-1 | CASSKASILQGAKNIQYF | TGTGCCAGCAGCAAAGCCTCCATCCTACAGGGAGCCAAAAACATTCAGTACTTC
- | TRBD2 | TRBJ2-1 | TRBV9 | CASSASRGGAYNEQFF | TGTGCCAGCAGCGCGTCGCGGGGGGGCGCCTACAATGAGCAGTTCTTC
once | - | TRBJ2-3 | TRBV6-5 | CASSYPARGTQYF | TGTGCCAGCAGTTACCCTGCGAGAGGTACGCAGTATTTT
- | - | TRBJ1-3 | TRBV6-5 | CASSYSGQPSGNTIYF | TGTGCCAGCAGTTACTCGGGCCAGCCCTCTGGAAACACCATATATTTT
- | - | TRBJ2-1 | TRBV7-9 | CASSLALAGAYNEQFF | TGTGCCAGCAGCTTAGCGCTAGCCGGTGCCTACAATGAGCAGTTCTTC
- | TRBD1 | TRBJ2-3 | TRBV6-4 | CASSTGGSTDTQYF | TGTGCCAGCAGTACAGGGGGGAGCACAGATACGCAGTATTTT
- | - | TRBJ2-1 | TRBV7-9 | CASSFIDEQFF | TGTGCCAGCAGCTTCATTGATGAGCAGTTCTTC